This TCR beta chain was profiled in a study of blood T cell repertoires in COVID-19. In the study overall: The United States, Italy and Spain supplied acute and convalescent COVID-19 samples. Sources were T cells, B-cell-depleted T cells, or PBMCs; the material itself was cDNA or gDNA.

Per the study methods: From reference gene primer amplification, estimates of nucleated cell counts were derived. Sequencing used immunoSEQ multiplex PCR; TCRdb keeps in-frame clones, though not all of them. The V and J calls and the clone size are those of that table, but D and trimming were determined from the DNA. This sample carries over 90,000 clones, over 75% of them seen once, and the ten largest clones take about 15%. With V trimmed by 3 bases and J by 10 bases, 9 bases remained unmatched. There are 15 residues in the CDR3. Germline lookup yields CDR1 SEHNR and CDR2 FQNEAQ (reference sequence).

The rearrangement links TRBV7-9 to TRBJ1-6, with 7 bases matching TRBD1. Sequencing used peripheral blood. The sequence came from a human donor in a cohort sampled during active COVID-19. CDR3 sequence reads: CASSFFDRASSPLHF. CDR3 sequence (DNA): TGTGCCAGCAGCTTTTTCGACAGGGCCAGCTCACCCCTCCACTTT.